A selection of T cell receptor beta chains follows, all from one sample in a study of patients and donors after allogeneic stem cell transplantation. TCRdb independently ran MiXCR on the RT-PCR reads; one entry per CDR3 protein. The sample carries about 960,000 distinct CDR3 sequences, over 15% recorded once. The source material was blood, either unsorted or a sorted T cell fraction (not recorded which). The receptors were gathered from a human donor who was either an allogeneic HSCT recipient or a stem cell or donor lymphocyte infusion donor (not recorded which). It is not recorded whose cells these are; they may come from a transplant donor. Each CDR3 is given with its conserved first and last residue. Each record gives: CDR3 length, V gene, CDR3 protein.

CDR3 length: 16; V gene: TRBV13; CDR3 protein: CASSHRGGSYQETQYF
CDR3 length: 19; V gene: TRBV7-3; CDR3 protein: CASSPTPKLAGGSYNEQFF
CDR3 length: 20; V gene: TRBV6-2/TRBV6-3; CDR3 protein: CASTGVGLAGGRLSYNEQFF
CDR3 length: 12; V gene: TRBV5-6; CDR3 protein: CASSPDRFEQYF
CDR3 length: 14; V gene: TRBV6-1; CDR3 protein: CASEEGRIGNTIYF
CDR3 length: 14; V gene: TRBV2; CDR3 protein: CATSGRRSNYGYTF
CDR3 length: 15; V gene: TRBV3-1; CDR3 protein: CASSQDYRSAYGYTF
CDR3 length: 17; V gene: TRBV6-2/TRBV6-3; CDR3 protein: CASSSPPWGLAGNEQYF
CDR3 length: 15; V gene: TRBV3-1; CDR3 protein: CASSQDLIARSPLHF
CDR3 length: 15; V gene: TRBV12-3/TRBV12-4; CDR3 protein: CASSLNQGTHNEQFF
CDR3 length: 19; V gene: TRBV6-5; CDR3 protein: CASSYSRGGATLRTDTQYF
CDR3 length: 16; V gene: TRBV6-5; CDR3 protein: CASSYAPGQGNYGYTF
CDR3 length: 15; V gene: TRBV12-5; CDR3 protein: CASGLASGRNYGYTF